The subject of this entry is one T cell receptor (delta chain). Based on its abundance in the sample, this clone is large (0.1 to 1%). This receptor's antigen is unknown. No base quality values were provided; no much bigger clone lies one nucleotide off. The CDR3 starts with the cysteine, ends with the phenylalanine, and has 23 residues. CDR3 DNA is the only sequence kept; it has 69 bases, read in frame from the first base. The V end loses 3 bases and the J end loses 1 base, and a stretch of 36 bases separates them. The germline V gene specifies TSWWSYY as CDR1 and QGS as CDR2. cDNA was made by template-switch reverse transcription with TRGC- and TRDC-specific primers in one tube, using SuperScript II. The TRGC primer was designed so that it would bind both of the constant genes TRGC1 and TRGC2. The KAPA Real-Time Library Amplification Kit was used for TRG and TRD amplification, and AMPure XP bead purification was performed between steps. Index PCR with the Nextera XT Index Kit was used to add Illumina sequencing adapters. TRG and TRD amplicons were sequenced on an Illumina MiSeq with the V2 300 kit, giving 150 bp paired-end reads. Per the original workflow: Before further analysis, read quality was checked using FastQC version 0.11.8. Reads were aligned to GenBank TRG or TRD reference genes, and CDR3 sequences were built with MiXCR version 3.0.3. Default MiXCR settings were kept, except that 3 rather than 5 consecutive nucleotides were used to assemble TRDD gene segments. N additions, CDR3 length, J segment length and clonotype sharing between samples were computed with VDJtools version 1.2.1. Out-of-frame CDR3 sequences and those containing stop codons were excluded from analysis. To look for overlap, the infant repertoires were checked against previously published Vgamma9Vdelta2 repertoires from fetal, cord blood and adult blood. Public reads were reanalyzed in TCRdb with CATT, and rows carrying the same DNA were merged afterwards. These V and J calls derive from TCRdb rather than the authors' analysis. In all, the sample holds roughly 560 delta-chain clones, and roughly 7.4% of those were seen once. The ten largest make up 14% of the sample.

This sample was included in a study of Vγ9Vδ2 T cells in congenital toxoplasmosis (dated by TCRdb to about 2021). For the wider study: IgG, IgM and IgA serology, Western blot and an in-house interferon-gamma release assay were used to diagnose congenital toxoplasmosis. Repertoires were sequenced from infants at 2 months after birth and at 1 year of age. At 2 months, TCR sequencing included about 5 infected and under eleven uninfected infants, and at 1 year it included 3 infected and 4 uninfected infants. Gamma and delta chain CDR3 repertoires of sorted blood gammadelta T cells were compared between congenitally T. gondii-infected and uninfected infants.

The paper's findings and limits, for the study overall: Germline-encoded fetal-type TRDV2 CDR3 sequences seemed to be more prevalent in infected than in uninfected 2-month-old infants, with an in utero expansion footprint being suggested. A public TRGV9 clonotype was highly prevalent in both infected and uninfected infants. Compared with uninfected infants, infected infants at 2 months appeared to have fewer N additions in their TRGV9 and TRDV2 CDR3s, and this was especially true for TRDV2-TRDJ1 sequences. The repertoire differences between infected and uninfected infants were less clear at 1 year of age than at 2 months. Two months was the earliest age with enough suitable sample material for TCR repertoire analysis, so newborn repertoires were not sequenced.

The same treatment, using spiramycin and/or pyrimethamine plus sulfadiazine plus folinic acid, was given to mothers of both infected and uninfected infants. Every infant, whether infected or uninfected, was delivered at term, after more than 37 weeks of gestation. Approximately 0.9 mL of blood was used to isolate PBMCs by Lymphoprep gradient centrifugation, after which the PBMCs were cryopreserved in liquid nitrogen and shipped to Belgium. After thawing, the PBMCs were labeled with Zombie NIR viability dye and stained with antibodies against CD3, TCR gammadelta, Vgamma9 and Vdelta2. Sorting of CD3+ TCRgammadelta+ T cells was performed on a FACSAria III, with a mean purity of approximately 98%. For each sample, RNA was extracted from about 10,000 sorted gammadelta T cells with the RNeasy Micro Kit. Infants were born to mothers enrolled with primary T. gondii infection during pregnancy. Peripheral blood was collected from the infants at an outpatient microbiology and virology center in Pavia, Italy.

Here the chain combines TRDV1 and TRDJ1; TRDD3 could be the D gene, as 5 bases match. The sequencing sample was made of gamma-delta T cells from blood. This TCR was recovered from a child under 10 years old born to a mother with Toxoplasma gondii infection during pregnancy, either congenitally infected or uninfected (not recorded which). Here is the DNA: TGTGCTCTTGGGGATTCAGCAAACCTCCTCCCTTACGTGGGGAACCAAATCACCGATAAACTCATCTTT. The resulting protein is CALGDSANLLPYVGNQITDKLIF.